The T cell receptor (beta chain) under discussion was sequenced for a study of blood T cell repertoires in COVID-19. Methods used by the authors: Cell counts per sample came from amplifying reference gene primers. Data came from immunoSEQ multiplex PCR; TCRdb stores just in-frame clones and leaves some out. The V and J calls and clone size are taken from that table; D and trimming were inferred from the DNA. Of 250,000 or so clones listed, more than 80% are singletons. The specimen was peripheral blood. The receptor comes from a woman aged 30 to 39 with active or convalescent COVID-19.

CDR3 DNA sequence: TGTGCCAGCAGTCTAGACAGCTTATATAATTCACCCCTCCACTTT. This translates into CASSLDSLYNSPLHF. The rearrangement uses TRBV6-5 and TRBJ1-6; a possible D gene is TRBD1 (5 bases). The V end lost 5 bases, the J end lost 4 bases, and 12 bases lay between the germline ends. Germline CDR1 and CDR2: MNHEY and SVGAGI. The CDR3 spans 15 residues.